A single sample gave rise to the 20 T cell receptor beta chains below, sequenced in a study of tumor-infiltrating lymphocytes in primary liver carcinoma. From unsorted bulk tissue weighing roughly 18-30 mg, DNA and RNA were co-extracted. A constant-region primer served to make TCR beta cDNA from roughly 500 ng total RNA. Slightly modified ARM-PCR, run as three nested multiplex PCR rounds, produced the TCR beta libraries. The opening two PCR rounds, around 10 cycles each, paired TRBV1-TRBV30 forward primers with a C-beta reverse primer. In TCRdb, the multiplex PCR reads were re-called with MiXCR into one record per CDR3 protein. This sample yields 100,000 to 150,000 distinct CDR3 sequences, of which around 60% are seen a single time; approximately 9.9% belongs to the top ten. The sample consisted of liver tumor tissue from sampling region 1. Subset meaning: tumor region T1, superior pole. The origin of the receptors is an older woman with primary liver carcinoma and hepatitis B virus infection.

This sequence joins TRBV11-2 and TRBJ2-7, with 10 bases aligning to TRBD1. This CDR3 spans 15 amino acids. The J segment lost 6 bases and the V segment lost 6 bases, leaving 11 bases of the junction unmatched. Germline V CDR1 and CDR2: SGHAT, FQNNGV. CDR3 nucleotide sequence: TGTGCCAGCAGTGCCGGACAGGGGGATTATGGCGAGCAGTACTTC. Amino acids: CASSAGQGDYGEQYF.

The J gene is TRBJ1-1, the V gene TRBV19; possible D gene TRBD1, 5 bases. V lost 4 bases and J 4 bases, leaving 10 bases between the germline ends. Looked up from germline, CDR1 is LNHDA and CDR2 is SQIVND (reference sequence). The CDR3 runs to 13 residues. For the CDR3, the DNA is TGTGCCAGTAGTAACAGACAGACCACTGAAGCTTTCTTT. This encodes CASSNRQTTEAFF. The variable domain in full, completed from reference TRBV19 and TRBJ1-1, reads DGGITQSPKYLFRKEGQNVTLSCEQNLNHDAMYWYRQDPGQGLRLIYYSQIVNDFQKGDIAEGYSVSREKKESFPLTVTSAQKNPTAFYLCASSNRQTTEAFFGQGTRLTVV.

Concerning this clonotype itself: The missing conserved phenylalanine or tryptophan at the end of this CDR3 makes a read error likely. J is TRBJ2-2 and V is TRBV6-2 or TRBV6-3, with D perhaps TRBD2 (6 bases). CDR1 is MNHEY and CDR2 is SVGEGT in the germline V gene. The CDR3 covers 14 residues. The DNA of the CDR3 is TGTGTCGGTGGCGGGGTACTGAACATCGGGGAGCTGTTTTTG. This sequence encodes CVGGGVLNIGELFL.

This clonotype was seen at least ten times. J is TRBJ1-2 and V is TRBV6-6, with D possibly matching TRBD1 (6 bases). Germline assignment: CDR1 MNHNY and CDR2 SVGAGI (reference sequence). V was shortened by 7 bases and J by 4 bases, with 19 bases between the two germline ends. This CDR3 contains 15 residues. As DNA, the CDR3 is TGTGCCAGCACCACGGGGCAGGGGTTCGGCTATGGCTACACCTTC. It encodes CASTTGQGFGYGYTF.

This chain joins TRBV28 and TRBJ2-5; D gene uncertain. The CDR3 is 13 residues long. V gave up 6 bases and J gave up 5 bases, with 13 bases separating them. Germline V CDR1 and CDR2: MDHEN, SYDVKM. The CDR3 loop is CASSRPLSETQYF. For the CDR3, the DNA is TGTGCCAGCAGCCGCCCTCTATCGGAGACCCAGTACTTC.

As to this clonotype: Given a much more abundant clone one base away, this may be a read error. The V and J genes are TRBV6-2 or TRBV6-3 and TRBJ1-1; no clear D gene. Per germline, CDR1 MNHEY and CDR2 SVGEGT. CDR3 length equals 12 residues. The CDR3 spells CASSNPHTKAFF. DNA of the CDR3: TGTGCCAGCAGTAACCCCCACACTAAAGCTTTCTTT.

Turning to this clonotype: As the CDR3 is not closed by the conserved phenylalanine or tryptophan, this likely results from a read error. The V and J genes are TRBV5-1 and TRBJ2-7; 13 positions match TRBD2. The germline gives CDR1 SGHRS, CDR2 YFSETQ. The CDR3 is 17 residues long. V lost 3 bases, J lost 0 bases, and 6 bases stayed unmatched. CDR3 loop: CASSSRTSGGVSYEQYS. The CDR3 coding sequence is TGCGCCAGCAGCTCGAGGACTAGCGGGGGAGTCTCCTACGAGCAGTACTCC.

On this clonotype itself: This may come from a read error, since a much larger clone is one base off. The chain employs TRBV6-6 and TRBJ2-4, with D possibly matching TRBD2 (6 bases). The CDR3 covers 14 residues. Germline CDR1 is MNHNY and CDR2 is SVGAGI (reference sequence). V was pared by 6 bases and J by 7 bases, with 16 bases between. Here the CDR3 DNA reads TGTGCCAGCAGCCCCCCCGGGAGCGGTAACATTCAGTACTTC. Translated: CASSPPGSGNIQYF.

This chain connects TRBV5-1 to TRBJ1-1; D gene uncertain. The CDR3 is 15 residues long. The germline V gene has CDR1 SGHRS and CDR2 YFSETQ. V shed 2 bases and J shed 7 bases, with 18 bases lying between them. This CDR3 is CASSFSWSFPFEAFF. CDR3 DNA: TGCGCCAGCAGCTTTTCCTGGTCATTCCCCTTTGAAGCTTTCTTT. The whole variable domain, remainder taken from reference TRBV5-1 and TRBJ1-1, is KAGVTQTPRYLIKTRGQQVTLSCSPISGHRSVSWYQQTPGQGLQFLFEYFSETQRNKGNFPGRFSGRQFSNSRSEMNVSTLELGDSALYLCASSFSWSFPFEAFFGQGTRLTVV.

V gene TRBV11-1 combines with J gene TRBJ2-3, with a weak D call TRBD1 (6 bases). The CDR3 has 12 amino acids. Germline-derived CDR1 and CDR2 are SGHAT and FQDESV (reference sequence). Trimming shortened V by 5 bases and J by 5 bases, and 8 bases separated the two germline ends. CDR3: CASSHREDTQYF. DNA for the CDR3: TGTGCCAGCAGCCACAGGGAAGATACGCAGTATTTT.

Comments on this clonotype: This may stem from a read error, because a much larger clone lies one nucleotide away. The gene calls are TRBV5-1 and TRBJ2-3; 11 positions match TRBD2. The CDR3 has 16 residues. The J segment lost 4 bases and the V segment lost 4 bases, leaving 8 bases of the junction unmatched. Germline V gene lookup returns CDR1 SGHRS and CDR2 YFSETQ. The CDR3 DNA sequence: TGCGCCAGCAGCCCCGGGACTAGCGGCTTCGCAGATACGCAGTATTTT. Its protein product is CASSPGTSGFADTQYF.

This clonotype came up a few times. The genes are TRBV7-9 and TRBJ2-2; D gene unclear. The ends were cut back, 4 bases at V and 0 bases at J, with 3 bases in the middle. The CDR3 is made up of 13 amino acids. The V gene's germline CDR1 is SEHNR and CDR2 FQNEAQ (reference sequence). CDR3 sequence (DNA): TGTGCCAGCAGCTCATCGAACACCGGGGAGCTGTTTTTT. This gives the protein CASSSSNTGELFF.

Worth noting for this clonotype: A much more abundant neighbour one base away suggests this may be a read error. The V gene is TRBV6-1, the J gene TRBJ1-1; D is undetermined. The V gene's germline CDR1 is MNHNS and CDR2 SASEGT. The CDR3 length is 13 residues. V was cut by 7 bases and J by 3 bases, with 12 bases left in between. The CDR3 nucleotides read TGTGCCAGCACCTCATGGGTGGACACTGAAGCTTTCTTT. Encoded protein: CASTSWVDTEAFF.

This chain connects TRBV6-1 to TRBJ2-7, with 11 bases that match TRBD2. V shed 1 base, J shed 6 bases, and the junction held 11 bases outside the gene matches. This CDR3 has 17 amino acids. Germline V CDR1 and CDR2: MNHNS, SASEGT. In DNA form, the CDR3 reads TGTGCCAGCAGTGAAGGAGCTCCTAGCGGGAGGCTTACCGAGCAGTACTTC. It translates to CASSEGAPSGRLTEQYF.

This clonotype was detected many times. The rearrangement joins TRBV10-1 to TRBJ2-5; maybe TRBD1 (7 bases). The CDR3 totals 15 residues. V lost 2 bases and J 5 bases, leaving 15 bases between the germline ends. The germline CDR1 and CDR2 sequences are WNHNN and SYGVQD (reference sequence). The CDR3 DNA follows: TGCGCCAGCAGTGAGGGGGGTGCGGGACAGGAGACCCAGTACTTC. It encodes CASSEGGAGQETQYF.

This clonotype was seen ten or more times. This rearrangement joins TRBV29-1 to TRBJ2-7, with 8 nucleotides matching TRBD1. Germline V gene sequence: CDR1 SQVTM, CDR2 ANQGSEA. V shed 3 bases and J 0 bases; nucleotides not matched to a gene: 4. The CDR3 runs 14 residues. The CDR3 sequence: CSVDRTGSSYEQYF. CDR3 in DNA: TGCAGCGTTGATCGGACAGGGAGCTCCTACGAGCAGTACTTC.

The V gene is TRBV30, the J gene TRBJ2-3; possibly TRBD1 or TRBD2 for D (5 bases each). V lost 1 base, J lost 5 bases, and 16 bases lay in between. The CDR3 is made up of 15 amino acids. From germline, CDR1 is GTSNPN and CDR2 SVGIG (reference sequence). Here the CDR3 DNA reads TGTGCCTGGAGTGGCCGGGGCCCAAAAAAAGATACGCAGTATTTT. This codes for CAWSGRGPKKDTQYF.

The CDR3, as DNA: TGTGCCAGCAGCTTAGATACATCCTATGGCTACACCTTC. Its translation is CASSLDTSYGYTF. The gene calls are TRBV7-2 and TRBJ1-2; no firm D call. Trimming took off 1 base at V and 4 bases at J, with 7 bases between the two ends. CDR1 and CDR2 from the germline V gene are SGHTA and FQGNSA. This CDR3 spans 13 amino acids.

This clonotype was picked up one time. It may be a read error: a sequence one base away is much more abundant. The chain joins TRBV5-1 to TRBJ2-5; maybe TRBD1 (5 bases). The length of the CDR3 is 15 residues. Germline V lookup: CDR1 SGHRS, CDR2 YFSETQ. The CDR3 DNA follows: TGCGCCAGAAGCTTGACAGTTACCCTCCAAGAGACCCAGTACTTC. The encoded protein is CARSLTVTLQETQYF.

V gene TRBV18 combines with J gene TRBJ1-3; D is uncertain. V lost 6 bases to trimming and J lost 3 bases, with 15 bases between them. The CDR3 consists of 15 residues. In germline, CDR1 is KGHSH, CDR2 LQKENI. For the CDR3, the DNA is TGTGCCAGCTCCCCATCGCCTACAGTTGGAAACACCATATATTTT. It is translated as CASSPSPTVGNTIYF. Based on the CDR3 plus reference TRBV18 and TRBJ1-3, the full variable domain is NAGVMQNPRHLVRRRGQEARLRCSPMKGHSHVYWYRQLPEEGLKFMVYLQKENIIDESGMPKERFSAEFPKEGPSILRIQQVVRGDSAAYFCASSPSPTVGNTIYFGEGSWLTVV.